The clone carrying this T cell receptor beta chain was detected ten times or more. The antigen is undetermined. The record originates from a study of T cells in Graves' hyperthyroidism and ophthalmopathy. The overall study: Peripheral blood draws took place at initial diagnosis, ahead of any treatment. Points from the study as a whole: Most thyroid clonotypes expanded above 0.001 were also detected in blood. Before onset, by a median of approximately 5.9 months, the model predicted ophthalmopathy.

Newly diagnosed hyperthyroidism patients aged 18 to 65 years had disease lasting under 2 months. The CDR3 consists of 14 residues. With 2 bases removed from V and 0 bases from J, the gap between germline ends came to 10 bases. Germline V lookup: CDR1 SQVTM, CDR2 ANQGSEA. TCR beta CDR3 regions were amplified from RNA. The primer set for the first-round RT-PCR of the TCR CDR3 was HTBI. TCRdb passed the multiplex PCR reads through MiXCR, listing each CDR3 protein once. The sample records just under 750,000 distinct CDR3 sequences, over 35% being singletons. The TCR comes from a woman in her thirties or forties with Graves' hyperthyroidism. The chain couples TRBV29-1 to TRBJ1-2, with unresolved D. The specimen sequenced was blood. CDR3 sequence reads: CSVESTGANYGYTF. In nucleotides, the CDR3 is TGCAGCGTTGAATCGACGGGAGCTAACTATGGCTACACCTTC.